This T cell receptor beta chain was profiled in a study of blood T cell repertoires in COVID-19 (dated by TCRdb to about 2020). With regard to the full study: The collaborator samples originated in the United States, Italy and Spain and spanned the acute and convalescent phases of COVID-19. The prospective study material was composed of cDNA or gDNA derived from T cells, B-cell-depleted T cells, or PBMCs. Subjects who had been exposed to COVID-19, were actively infected with it, or had recovered from it provided the deeply sampled blood TCRbeta repertoires that made up the dataset. The repertoires were released in a freely available public database meant as a resource for research on the immune response to SARS-CoV-2. The samples were drawn from the first 160 participants of the ongoing ImmuneRACE study and from 950 to 1,500 subjects provided by 6 global collaborators. Sample metadata almost always included a de-identified subject ID, COVID-19 status, age in years and sex. HLA class I and class II types, where available, came from metadata supplied by the sample provider rather than from assay-based typing.

V is shortened by 0 bases, J by 3 bases, and the region joining them spans 5 bases. The CDR1 and CDR2 encoded by the germline V gene are SGHRS and YFSETQ. The CDR3, cysteine through phenylalanine, is 13 amino acids long. The kept DNA is CDR3 alone, 39 bases in frame from the first base. Results and caveats for the whole study, not just this receptor: Clinical and demographic metadata were provided uncurated, with the amount varying by source and participant.

The immunoSEQ Assay, a bias-controlled multiplex PCR, was used to amplify TCRbeta CDR3 regions from genomic DNA. On the authors' methods: Within the assay, amplification of reference gene primers was used to estimate how many nucleated cells each sample contained. Sequence reads were collapsed and filtered to measure the absolute abundance of every unique TCRbeta CDR3 rearrangement. For each sample, productive Simpson clonality was calculated by taking the square root of Simpson's diversity index across productive rearrangements. The clones in this table, taken by TCRdb from immuneACCESS, are in-frame only. Not every clone is retained; where verified, under half of the shortfall comes from an unresolved V gene, and the cause of the rest is unknown. V, J and clone size derive from that table, while D and trimming were established from the DNA sequence. The sample includes around 170,000 clones, with 75% to 90% observed a single time. Around 6.1% of the sample comes from the top ten.

This clone has just one count. The antigen it binds to is not known. No base quality information exists; no much larger clone differs at one position. Each collaborating institution followed its own protocols to collect whole blood in K2EDTA tubes. For TCRbeta analysis, collaborators shipped samples as frozen whole blood, isolated PBMCs, or DNA extracted from either of those sample types. Sequencing was done on a sample of peripheral blood. This receptor chain uses TRBV5-1 and TRBJ2-3; perhaps TRBD2 is the D gene, with 5 bases matching. This sequence was found in a woman aged 40-49 years with acute or convalescent COVID-19. The CDR3 sequence is CASSLERTDTQYF. The DNA sequence follows: TGCGCCAGCAGCTTGGAGCGGACAGATACGCAGTATTTT.